This T cell receptor beta chain stems from a study of T cell clones after liver transplantation. Study in general: TCRbeta sequencing after a pre-transplant mixed lymphocyte reaction identified graft-donor-reactive clones, later tracked in post-transplant blood. Graft-donor-reactive sequences were compared with third-party-reactive TCRbeta sequences from pre-transplant mixed lymphocyte reactions. Overall study results and limits: Graft donor-reactive T cells may have migrated into the graft rather than being deleted. Small, mixed patient groups and varying post-transplant times limit these conclusions.

Between the trimmed V and J ends, which lost 3 bases and 0 bases, there was a span of 6 bases. Germline V CDR1 and CDR2: GTSNPN, SVGIG (reference sequence). This CDR3 has 13 amino acids. Worth noting for this clone: Antigen unknown.

Produced via immunoSEQ multiplex PCR; TCRdb's table is partial and in-frame only. The data hold roughly 100,000 clones, with about 80% observed a single time. This TCR derives from a human patient who received a liver transplant. Some T cells may have come from the graft donor. The chain recombines TRBV30 with TRBJ1-5; D uncertain. The source material was CD4+ T cells from blood, sampled approximately 43 months after liver transplant. CDR3 DNA sequence: TGTGCCTGGAGATCGGATAGCAATCAGCCCCAGCATTTT. This codes for CAWRSDSNQPQHF.